This record concerns one T cell receptor (beta chain) sequence. Antigen specificity is unknown. The PBMCs had their origin in about 9.7 ml of fresh peripheral blood. This specimen belongs to a study of T cells in Graves' hyperthyroidism and ophthalmopathy. Points from the study as a whole: From stable hyperthyroidism, ophthalmopathy was set apart by a 13 V-J model.

Trimming took off 4 bases at V and 10 bases at J, with 20 bases between the two ends. Germline V lookup: CDR1 DFQATT, CDR2 SNEGSKA (reference sequence). The length of the CDR3 is 14 residues. Template material for amplifying TCR beta CDR3 regions consisted of RNA transcripts. A first-round RT-PCR of the TCR CDR3 used the HTBI primer set. Each CDR3 protein is one row after TCRdb ran MiXCR on the multiplex PCR reads. The data show around 300,000 distinct CDR3 sequences, with about 19% seen just once and 39% held by the top ten. The rearrangement joins TRBV20-1 to TRBJ2-1, with D maybe TRBD1 (7 bases). Sequenced input: blood. This TCR was recovered from a man over 45 with Graves' ophthalmopathy. The DNA of the CDR3 is TGCAGTGCTACCCCCACAGGGGAGGCGTTCGAGCAGTTCTTC. This gives the protein CSATPTGEAFEQFF.